This entry concerns a single T cell receptor beta chain. Sequenced by immunoSEQ multiplex PCR; TCRdb stores in-frame clones only, minus some. The table shows about 81,000 clones, with roughly four fifths occurring only once. The germline V gene encodes CDR1 MNHNS and CDR2 SASEGT. Deletions cut 4 bases from V and 0 bases from J, with 10 bases between. There are 15 residues in the CDR3. The data belong to a study of technical replicates of blood from a few donors. Input material: PBMCs. The chain employs TRBV6-1 and TRBJ1-3, with a weak D call TRBD1 (5 bases). The source is a human donor in good health. Some clones in this sample may be carry-over from other donors' samples. The CDR3 DNA sequence: TGTGCCAGCAGTGTTTTACAGGACTCTGGAAACACCATATATTTT. Its translation: CASSVLQDSGNTIYF.